This TCR beta chain stems from a study of T cell repertoires in cytomegalovirus infection. Study at large: Indications of both CMV infection and matching HLA type were provided by public TCR beta signatures. Study findings and constraints: CMV-specific TCR beta clonotypes restricted by HLA-C were the ones dominating the ex vivo response.

TCRdb re-derived calls from the reads in MiXCR, one entry per CDR3 protein. The sample holds about 310,000 distinct CDR3 sequences, 15% to 20% seen once. About this clonotype itself: What it recognizes is unknown.

The germline CDR1 and CDR2 sequences are SGHNT and YYREEE (reference sequence). The CDR3 spans 15 residues. V lost 6 bases to trimming and J lost 7 bases; unmatched junction nucleotides: 10. The sequenced sample consisted of PBMCs. The clonotype originates from a human donor in good health (CMV status not recorded). Some clones in this sample may be carry-over from other donors' samples. The chain combines TRBV5-4 with TRBJ1-6, with 7 bases aligning to TRBD1. CDR3 nucleotide sequence: TGTGCCAGCACCGTCCGAGGGGGCGGGAATTCACCCCTCCACTTT. This gives the protein CASTVRGGGNSPLHF.